These T cell receptor beta chains were read from a single sample in a study of T cells after somatic rescue of genetic block. Profiled with immunoSEQ multiplex PCR; TCRdb holds only in-frame clones, not every one. The repertoire has tens of thousands of clones, 85% to 90% of them found once; the top ten carry under 2%. The sample comprised peripheral blood mononuclear cells (PBMCs). These receptors were collected from a woman under 30. CDR3s include the opening cysteine and the closing phenylalanine or tryptophan. Each record gives: D gene, J gene, V gene, CDR3 DNA, CDR3 protein. The D gene is left open where the match is weak.

. | TRBJ2-7 | TRBV27 | TGTGCCAGCAGTTCTACCCTCTCTTACGTGCGTTCCGAGCAGTACTTC | CASSSTLSYVRSEQYF
. | TRBJ2-7 | TRBV27 | TGTGCCAGCAGTTTATACTCAGGGTCCTACGAGCAGTACTTC | CASSLYSGSYEQYF
TRBD1 | TRBJ1-2 | TRBV5-6 | TGTGCCAGCGATCGGACAGGTTCTTTTAACTATGGCTACACCTTC | CASDRTGSFNYGYTF
TRBD1 | TRBJ1-1 | TRBV19 | TGTGCCAGTAGGGTGTGGGACAGGGCCCCTGAAGCTTTCTTT | CASRVWDRAPEAFF
. | TRBJ2-2 | TRBV5-1 | TGCGCCAGCAGCTCCGGGATCCTCGGCGGCGGGGAGCTGTTTTTT | CASSSGILGGGELFF
. | TRBJ1-2 | TRBV19 | TGTGCCAGTACCGATGGCGCCCGGACGGTCTATGGCTACACCTTC | CASTDGARTVYGYTF
. | TRBJ2-7 | TRBV5-1 | TGCGCCAGCAGCCAAACCCCGGGTTTCACCTACGAGCAGTACTTC | CASSQTPGFTYEQYF
. | TRBJ2-1 | TRBV9 | TGTGCCAGCAGCAAACAAAGGGAGCAGTTCTTC | CASSKQREQFF
. | TRBJ1-5 | TRBV7-8 | TGTGCCAGCAGCTATGGGGCCGGGGCCCAGAGTGCCCCCCAGCATTTT | CASSYGAGAQSAPQHF
. | TRBJ2-7 | TRBV5-1 | TGCGCCAGCAGCTTGGGCCAGTACGAGCAGTACTTC | CASSLGQYEQYF